The present T cell receptor (beta chain) was sequenced within a study of shared clonotypes between healthy human individuals. Turning to the study itself: Three CD4 naive, three CD4 memory, two CD8 naive and one CD8 memory plate were used per donor.

Evenly divided among several immunoSEQ plates was the genomic DNA of each subset. Clones were read by immunoSEQ multiplex PCR, and TCRdb kept only the in-frame ones, dropping some. The sample shows 110,000 or so clones, around 66% of them seen only once. Germline CDR1 is SGHDT and CDR2 is YYEEEE. The CDR3 is 14 residues long. Trimming removed 2 bases at V and 0 bases at J, with 9 bases between. The clonotype was recovered from a woman under 40 in good health. Input material: memory CD8+ T cells sorted from blood. Subset specified: CD45RO+ cells pooled with CCR7-negative TemRA cells. V is TRBV5-6 and J is TRBJ2-7; D call uncertain. This chain's CDR3 is CASSLGRLSYEQYF. CDR3 nucleotides: TGTGCCAGCAGCTTAGGGCGGCTCTCCTACGAGCAGTACTTC.